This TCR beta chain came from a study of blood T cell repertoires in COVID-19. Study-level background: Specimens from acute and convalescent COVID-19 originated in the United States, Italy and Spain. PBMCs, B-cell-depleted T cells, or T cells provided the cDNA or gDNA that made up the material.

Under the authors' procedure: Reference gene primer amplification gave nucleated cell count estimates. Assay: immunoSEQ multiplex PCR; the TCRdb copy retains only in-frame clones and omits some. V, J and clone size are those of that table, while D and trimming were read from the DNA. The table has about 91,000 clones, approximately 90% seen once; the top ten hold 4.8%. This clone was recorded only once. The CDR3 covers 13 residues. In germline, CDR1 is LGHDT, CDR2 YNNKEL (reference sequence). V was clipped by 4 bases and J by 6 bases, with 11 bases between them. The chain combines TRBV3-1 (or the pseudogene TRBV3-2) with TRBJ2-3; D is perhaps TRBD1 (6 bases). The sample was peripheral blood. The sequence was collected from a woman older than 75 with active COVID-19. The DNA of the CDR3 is TGTGCCAGCAGCCCGGGCAGGGGTGATACGCAGTATTTT. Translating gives CASSPGRGDTQYF.